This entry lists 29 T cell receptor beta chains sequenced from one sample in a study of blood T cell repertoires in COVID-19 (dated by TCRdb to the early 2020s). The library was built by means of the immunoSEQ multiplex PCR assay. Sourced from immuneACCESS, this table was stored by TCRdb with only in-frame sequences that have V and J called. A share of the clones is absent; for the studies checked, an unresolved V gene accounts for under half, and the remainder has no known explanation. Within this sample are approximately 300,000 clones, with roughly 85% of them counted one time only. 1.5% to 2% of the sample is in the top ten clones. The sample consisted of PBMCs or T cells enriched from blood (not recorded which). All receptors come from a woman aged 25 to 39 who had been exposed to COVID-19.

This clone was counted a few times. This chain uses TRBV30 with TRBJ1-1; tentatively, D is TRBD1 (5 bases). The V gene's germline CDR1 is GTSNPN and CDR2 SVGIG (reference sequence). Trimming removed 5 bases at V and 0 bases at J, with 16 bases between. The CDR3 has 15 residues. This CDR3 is CAWFWGETLNTEAFF. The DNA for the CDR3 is TGTGCCTGGTTTTGGGGGGAAACCCTGAACACTGAAGCTTTCTTT. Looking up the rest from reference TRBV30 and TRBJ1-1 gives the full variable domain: SQTIHQWPATLVQPVGSPLSLECTVEGTSNPNLYWYRQAAGRGLQLLFYSVGIGQISSEVPQNLSASRPQDRQFILSSKKLLLSDSGFYLCAWFWGETLNTEAFFGQGTRLTVV.

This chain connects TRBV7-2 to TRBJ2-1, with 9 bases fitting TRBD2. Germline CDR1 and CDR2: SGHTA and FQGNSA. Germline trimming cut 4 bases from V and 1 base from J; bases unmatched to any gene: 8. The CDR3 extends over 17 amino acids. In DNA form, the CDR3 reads TGTGCCAGCAGCTCCCTGTGGCGGGGGGGGTCCTACAATGAGCAGTTCTTC. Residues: CASSSLWRGGSYNEQFF.

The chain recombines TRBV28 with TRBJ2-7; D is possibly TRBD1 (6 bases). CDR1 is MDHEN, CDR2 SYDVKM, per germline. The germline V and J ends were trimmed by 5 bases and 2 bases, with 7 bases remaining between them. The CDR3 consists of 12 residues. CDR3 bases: TGTGCCAGCAGTGGGACAACCTACGAGCAGTACTTC. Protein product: CASSGTTYEQYF.

The CDR3 region is CASKRDTYNEQFF. In DNA, the CDR3 is TGCGCCAGCAAAAGGGACACATACAATGAGCAGTTCTTC. The chain carries TRBV5-1 and TRBJ2-1; weak D call: TRBD1 (6 bases). Trimming removed 6 bases from V and 4 bases from J, with 11 bases in between. Germline V gene sequence: CDR1 SGHRS, CDR2 YFSETQ. The CDR3 has 13 residues.

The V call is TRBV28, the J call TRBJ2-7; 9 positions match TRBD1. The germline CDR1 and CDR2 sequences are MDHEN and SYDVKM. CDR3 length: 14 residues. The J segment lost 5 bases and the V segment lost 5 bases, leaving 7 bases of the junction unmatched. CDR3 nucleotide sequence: TGTGCCAGCAGTCCCCGGGACAGGGTCCACGAGCAGTACTTC. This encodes CASSPRDRVHEQYF.

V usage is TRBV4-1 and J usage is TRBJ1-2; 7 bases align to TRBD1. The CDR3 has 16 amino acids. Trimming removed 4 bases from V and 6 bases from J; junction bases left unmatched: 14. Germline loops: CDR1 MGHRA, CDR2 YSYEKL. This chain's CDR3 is CASSPRNEGARDGYTF. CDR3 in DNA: TGCGCCAGCAGCCCAAGGAACGAGGGGGCGCGGGATGGCTACACCTTC.

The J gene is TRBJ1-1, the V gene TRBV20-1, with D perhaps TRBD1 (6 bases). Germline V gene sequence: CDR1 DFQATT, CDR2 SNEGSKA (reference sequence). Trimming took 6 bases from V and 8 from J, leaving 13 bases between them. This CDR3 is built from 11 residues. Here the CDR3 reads CSARTALEAFF. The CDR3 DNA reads TGCAGTGCGAGGACAGCCTTAGAAGCTTTCTTT.

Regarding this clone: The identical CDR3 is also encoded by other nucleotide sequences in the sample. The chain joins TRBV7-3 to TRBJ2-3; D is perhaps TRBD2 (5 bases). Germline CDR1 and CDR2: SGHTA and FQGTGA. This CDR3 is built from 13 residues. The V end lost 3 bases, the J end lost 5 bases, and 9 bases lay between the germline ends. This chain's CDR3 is CASSLREGDTQYF. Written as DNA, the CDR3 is TGTGCCAGCAGCTTGAGGGAAGGAGATACGCAGTATTTT.

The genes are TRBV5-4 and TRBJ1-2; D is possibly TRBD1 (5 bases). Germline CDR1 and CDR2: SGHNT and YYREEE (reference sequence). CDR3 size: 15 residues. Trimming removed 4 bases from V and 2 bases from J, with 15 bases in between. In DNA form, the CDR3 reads TGTGCCAGCAGCCGAGCGCTCGACAGCAACTATGGCTACACCTTC. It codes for CASSRALDSNYGYTF.

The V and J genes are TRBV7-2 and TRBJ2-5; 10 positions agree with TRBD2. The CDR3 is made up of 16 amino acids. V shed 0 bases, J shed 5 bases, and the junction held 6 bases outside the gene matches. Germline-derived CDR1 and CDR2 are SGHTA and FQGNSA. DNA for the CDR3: TGTGCCAGCAGCTTAGCGGCTAGCGGGAGTAGGGAGACCCAGTACTTC. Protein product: CASSLAASGSRETQYF.

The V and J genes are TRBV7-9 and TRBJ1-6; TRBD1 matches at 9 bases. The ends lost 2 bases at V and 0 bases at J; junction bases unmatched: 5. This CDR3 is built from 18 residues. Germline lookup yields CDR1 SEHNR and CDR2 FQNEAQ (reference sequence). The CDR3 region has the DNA TGTGCCAGCAGCTTATTTACAGGGGGCCGCTCCTATAATTCACCCCTCCACTTT. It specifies CASSLFTGGRSYNSPLHF.

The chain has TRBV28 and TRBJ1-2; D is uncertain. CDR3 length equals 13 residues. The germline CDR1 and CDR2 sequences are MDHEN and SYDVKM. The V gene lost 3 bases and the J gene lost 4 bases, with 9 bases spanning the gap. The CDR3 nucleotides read TGTGCCAGCAGTTTGGGAGGGCGCTATGGCTACACCTTC. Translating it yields CASSLGGRYGYTF.

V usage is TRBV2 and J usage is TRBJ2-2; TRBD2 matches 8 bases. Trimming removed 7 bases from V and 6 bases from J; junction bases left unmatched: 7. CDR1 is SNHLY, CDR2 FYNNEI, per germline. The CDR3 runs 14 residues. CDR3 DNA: TGTGCCAGCACTATGACTAGCGTCCCCGGGGAGCTGTTTTTT. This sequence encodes CASTMTSVPGELFF.

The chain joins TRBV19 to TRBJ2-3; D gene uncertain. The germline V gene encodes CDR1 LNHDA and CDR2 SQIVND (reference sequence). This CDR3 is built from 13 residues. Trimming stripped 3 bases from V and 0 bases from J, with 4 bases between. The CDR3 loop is CASSIPSTDTQYF. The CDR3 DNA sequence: TGTGCCAGTAGTATCCCTAGCACAGATACGCAGTATTTT.

The CDR3 reads CSVQGPSSTPLHF. In nucleotides, the CDR3 is TGCAGCGTACAGGGACCCAGTTCAACACCCCTCCACTTT. This chain links TRBV29-1 with TRBJ1-6; D perhaps matches TRBD1 (6 bases). The V and J ends lost 6 bases and 11 bases respectively, with 17 bases between them. In germline, CDR1 is SQVTM, CDR2 ANQGSEA. CDR3 length: 13 amino acids.

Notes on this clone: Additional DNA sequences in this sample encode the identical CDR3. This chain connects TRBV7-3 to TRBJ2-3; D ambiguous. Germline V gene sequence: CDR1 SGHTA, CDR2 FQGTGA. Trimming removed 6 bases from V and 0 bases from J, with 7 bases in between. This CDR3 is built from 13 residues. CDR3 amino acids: CASSPGSTDTQYF. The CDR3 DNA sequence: TGTGCCAGCAGTCCAGGCAGCACAGATACGCAGTATTTT. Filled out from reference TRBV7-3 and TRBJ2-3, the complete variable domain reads GAGVSQTPSNKVTEKGKYVELRCDPISGHTALYWYRQSLGQGPEFLIYFQGTGAADDSGLPNDRFFAVRPEGSVSTLKIQRTERGDSAVYLCASSPGSTDTQYFGPGTRLTVL.

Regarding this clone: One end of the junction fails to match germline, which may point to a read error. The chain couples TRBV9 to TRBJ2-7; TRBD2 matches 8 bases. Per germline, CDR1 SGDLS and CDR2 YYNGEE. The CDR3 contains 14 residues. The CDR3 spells CARRGGGGGHEQYF. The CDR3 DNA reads TGCGCCCGCCGCGGCGGGGGCGGGGGGCACGAGCAGTACTTC.

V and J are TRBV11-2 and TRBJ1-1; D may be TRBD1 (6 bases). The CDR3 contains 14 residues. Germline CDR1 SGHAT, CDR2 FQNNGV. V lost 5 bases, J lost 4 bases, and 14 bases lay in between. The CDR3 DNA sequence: TGTGCCAGCAGCCTCACAGGGTCCAGCACTGAAGCTTTCTTT. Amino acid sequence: CASSLTGSSTEAFF.

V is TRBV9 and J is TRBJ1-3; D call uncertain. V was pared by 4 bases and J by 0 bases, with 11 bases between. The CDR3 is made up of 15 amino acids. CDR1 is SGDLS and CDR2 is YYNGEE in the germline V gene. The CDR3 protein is CASSPSRNSGNTIYF. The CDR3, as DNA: TGTGCCAGCAGCCCCTCGCGAAACTCTGGAAACACCATATATTTT.

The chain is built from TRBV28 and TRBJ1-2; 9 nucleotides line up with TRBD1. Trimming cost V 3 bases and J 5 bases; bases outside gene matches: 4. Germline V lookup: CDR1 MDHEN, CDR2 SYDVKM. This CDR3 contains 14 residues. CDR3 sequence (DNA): TGTGCCAGCAGTTTCGGGACAGGGATATATGGCTACACCTTC. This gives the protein CASSFGTGIYGYTF.

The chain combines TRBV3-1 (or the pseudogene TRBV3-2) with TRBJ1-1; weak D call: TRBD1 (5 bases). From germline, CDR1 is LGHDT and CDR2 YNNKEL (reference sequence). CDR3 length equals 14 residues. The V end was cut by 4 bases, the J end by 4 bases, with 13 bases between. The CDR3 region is CASSPDLRATEAFF. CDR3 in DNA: TGTGCCAGCAGCCCCGATCTCAGGGCCACTGAAGCTTTCTTT.

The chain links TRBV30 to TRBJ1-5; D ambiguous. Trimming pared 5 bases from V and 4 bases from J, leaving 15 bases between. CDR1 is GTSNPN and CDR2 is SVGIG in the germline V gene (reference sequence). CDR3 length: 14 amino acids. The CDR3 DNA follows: TGTGCCTGGGGGCGGCCGGGTAGGAATCAGCCCCAGCATTTT. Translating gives CAWGRPGRNQPQHF. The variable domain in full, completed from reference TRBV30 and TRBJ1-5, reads SQTIHQWPATLVQPVGSPLSLECTVEGTSNPNLYWYRQAAGRGLQLLFYSVGIGQISSEVPQNLSASRPQDRQFILSSKKLLLSDSGFYLCAWGRPGRNQPQHFGDGTRLSIL.

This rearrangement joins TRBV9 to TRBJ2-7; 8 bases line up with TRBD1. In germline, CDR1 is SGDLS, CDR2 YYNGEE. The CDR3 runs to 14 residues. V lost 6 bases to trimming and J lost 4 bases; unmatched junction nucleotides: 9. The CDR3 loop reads CASNKGQEMYEQYF. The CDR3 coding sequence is TGTGCCAGCAATAAGGGACAGGAGATGTACGAGCAGTACTTC.

In DNA form, the CDR3 reads TGTGCCAGCAGCCACAGGGGTGGGATTCAGCCCCAGCATTTT. Its translation: CASSHRGGIQPQHF. The chain couples TRBV3-1 (or the pseudogene TRBV3-2) to TRBJ1-5; a weak D match, TRBD1 (6 bases). The CDR3 is 14 residues long. With 3 bases removed from V and 6 bases from J, the gap between germline ends came to 12 bases. Germline assignment: CDR1 LGHDT and CDR2 YNNKEL (reference sequence).

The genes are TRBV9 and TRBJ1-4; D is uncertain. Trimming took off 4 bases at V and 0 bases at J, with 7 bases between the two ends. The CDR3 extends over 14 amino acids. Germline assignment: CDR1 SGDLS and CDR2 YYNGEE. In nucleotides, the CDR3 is TGTGCCAGCAGCCTCCAGGCAACTAATGAAAAACTGTTTTTT. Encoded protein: CASSLQATNEKLFF.

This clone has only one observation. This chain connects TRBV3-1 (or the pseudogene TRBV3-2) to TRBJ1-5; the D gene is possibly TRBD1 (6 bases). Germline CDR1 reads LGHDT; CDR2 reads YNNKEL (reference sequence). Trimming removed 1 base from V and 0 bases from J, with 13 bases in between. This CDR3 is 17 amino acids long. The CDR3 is CASSQGTGRDSNQPQHF. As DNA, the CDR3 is TGTGCCAGCAGCCAAGGCACAGGGAGGGATAGCAATCAGCCCCAGCATTTT.

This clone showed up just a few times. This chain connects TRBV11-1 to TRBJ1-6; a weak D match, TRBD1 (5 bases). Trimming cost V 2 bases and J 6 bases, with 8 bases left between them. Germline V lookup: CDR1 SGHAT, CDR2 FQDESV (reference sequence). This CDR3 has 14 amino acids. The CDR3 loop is CASSLQGGNSPLHF. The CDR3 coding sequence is TGTGCCAGCAGCTTACAGGGTGGTAATTCACCCCTCCACTTT. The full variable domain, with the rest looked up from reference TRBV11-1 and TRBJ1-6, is EAEVAQSPRYKITEKSQAVAFWCDPISGHATLYWYRQILGQGPELLVQFQDESVVDDSQLPKDRFSAERLKGVDSTLKIQPAELGDSAMYLCASSLQGGNSPLHFGNGTRLTVT.

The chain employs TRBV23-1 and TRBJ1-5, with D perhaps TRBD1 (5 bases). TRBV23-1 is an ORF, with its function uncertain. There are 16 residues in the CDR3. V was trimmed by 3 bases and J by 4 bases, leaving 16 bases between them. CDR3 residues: CASSQRQFGGNQPQHF. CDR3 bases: TGCGCCAGCAGTCAGCGACAGTTTGGGGGGAATCAGCCCCAGCATTTT.

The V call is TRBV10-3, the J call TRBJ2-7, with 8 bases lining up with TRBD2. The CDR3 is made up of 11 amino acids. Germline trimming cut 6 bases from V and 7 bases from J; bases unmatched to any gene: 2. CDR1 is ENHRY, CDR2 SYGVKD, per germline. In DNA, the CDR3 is TGTGCCATCAGAGCGGGGGCTGAGCAGTACTTC. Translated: CAIRAGAEQYF.